These 16 T cell receptor beta chains originate from one sample sequenced in a study of cytomegalovirus exposure and HLA in healthy donors. 13 Jbeta primers and 60 Vbeta primers were used for the PCR. Sequencing used immunoSEQ multiplex PCR; TCRdb keeps in-frame clones, though not all of them. Its clone listing holds 70,000 or so clones. The specimen sequenced was PBMCs. The source is a boy aged 5-17 years in good health and CMV-seronegative.

This rearrangement joins TRBV6-6 to TRBJ1-5; D unresolved. The germline gives CDR1 MNHNY, CDR2 SVGAGI (reference sequence). V was clipped by 6 bases and J by 0 bases, with 12 bases between them. The CDR3 length is 15 residues. The DNA for the CDR3 is TGTGCCAGCAGCGCCGGGAGTTATAGCAATCAGCCCCAGCATTTT. This encodes CASSAGSYSNQPQHF.

The rearrangement uses TRBV6-6 and TRBJ1-2; 7 nucleotides align to TRBD1. The V and J ends lost 2 bases and 1 base, in that order; junction bases with no gene match: 7. CDR1 is MNHNY and CDR2 is SVGAGI in the germline V gene (reference sequence). This CDR3 has 16 residues. The CDR3 reads CASSYGDREFNYGYTF. CDR3 nucleotides: TGTGCCAGCAGTTACGGGGACAGAGAGTTTAACTATGGCTACACCTTC.

The chain links TRBV29-1 to TRBJ2-3; the D is unclear. CDR1 is SQVTM and CDR2 is ANQGSEA in the germline V gene. With 4 bases removed from V and 0 bases from J, the gap between germline ends came to 14 bases. The CDR3 spans 15 residues. CDR3 sequence reads: CSVVTSGPSTDTQYF. The CDR3 DNA reads as TGCAGCGTTGTCACATCGGGTCCTAGCACAGATACGCAGTATTTT.

This chain joins TRBV9 and TRBJ1-1; D not resolved. The germline V gene encodes CDR1 SGDLS and CDR2 YYNGEE. With 0 bases removed from V and 2 bases from J, the gap between germline ends came to 11 bases. This CDR3 spans 15 amino acids. CDR3: CASSVGSSTNTEAFF. The CDR3 coding sequence is TGTGCCAGCAGCGTAGGGTCGTCTACTAACACTGAAGCTTTCTTT.

CDR3 in DNA: TGCGCCAGCAGCTTGGCCGGGACACGACACTCTGGAAACACCATATATTTT. This sequence encodes CASSLAGTRHSGNTIYF. This rearrangement joins TRBV5-1 to TRBJ1-3; tentative D call: TRBD1 (6 bases). V lost 0 bases and J 0 bases, leaving 13 bases between the germline ends. This CDR3 has 17 residues. CDR1 and CDR2 from the germline V gene are SGHRS and YFSETQ.

The chain uses TRBV4-1 and TRBJ2-1; 10 bases agree with TRBD2. This CDR3 region has 15 residues. V lost 4 bases and J lost 8; bases outside the gene matches: 8. The V gene's germline CDR1 is MGHRA and CDR2 YSYEKL. This chain's CDR3 is CASSLEAGGGDEQFF. The DNA for the CDR3 is TGCGCCAGCAGCCTCGAAGCGGGAGGGGGCGATGAGCAGTTCTTC.

This chain uses TRBV5-1 with TRBJ2-3; TRBD2 agrees at 14 bases. V lost 3 bases to trimming and J lost 6 bases; unmatched junction nucleotides: 9. This CDR3 is built from 17 residues. CDR1 is SGHRS, CDR2 YFSETQ, per germline. This chain's CDR3 is CASSSETSGGAVDTQYF. The CDR3 nucleotides read TGCGCCAGCAGCTCCGAGACTAGCGGGGGGGCCGTTGATACGCAGTATTTT. Filled out from reference TRBV5-1 and TRBJ2-3, the complete variable domain reads KAGVTQTPRYLIKTRGQQVTLSCSPISGHRSVSWYQQTPGQGLQFLFEYFSETQRNKGNFPGRFSGRQFSNSRSEMNVSTLELGDSALYLCASSSETSGGAVDTQYFGPGTRLTVL.

This rearrangement joins TRBV4-3 to TRBJ2-1, with D possibly TRBD1 on 5 matching bases. CDR3 length: 15 residues. Germline V gives CDR1 LGHNA, CDR2 YSLEER. Trimming stripped 0 bases from V and 6 bases from J, with 12 bases between. CDR3 bases: TGCGCCAGCAGCCAAGAGATGAGACAGATCAATGAGCAGTTCTTC. Translating it yields CASSQEMRQINEQFF.

The V gene is TRBV19, the J gene TRBJ2-1, with TRBD2 matching 11 bases. The CDR3 length is 17 residues. V dropped 3 bases and J dropped 8; count of bases not matched to a gene: 12. Germline V gene lookup returns CDR1 LNHDA and CDR2 SQIVND (reference sequence). The chain's CDR3 is CASSISSGRLDSHEQFF. The DNA of the CDR3 is TGTGCCAGTAGTATTTCTAGCGGGAGGCTCGATTCGCATGAGCAGTTCTTC.

The CDR3 sequence is CASSAWTGEQFF. CDR3 nucleotide sequence: TGTGCCAGCAGTGCCTGGACAGGAGAGCAGTTCTTC. The J gene is TRBJ2-1, the V gene TRBV27, with 7 bases matching TRBD1. This CDR3 contains 12 residues. Losses at the gene ends were 5 bases for V and 10 bases for J; bases not matched to a gene: 5. Germline V gives CDR1 MNHEY, CDR2 SMNVEV (reference sequence).

The chain is built from TRBV28 and TRBJ1-1; no definite D call. The CDR3 runs 13 residues. V lost 3 bases to trimming and J lost 2 bases, with 7 bases between them. Germline V gene sequence: CDR1 MDHEN, CDR2 SYDVKM. CDR3 sequence reads: CASSLASNTEAFF. DNA of the CDR3: TGTGCCAGCAGTTTGGCTTCTAACACTGAAGCTTTCTTT.

The CDR3 region is CASRQLAGGPIYEQFF. The CDR3 coding sequence is TGTGCCAGCAGACAGCTAGCGGGGGGGCCTATTTATGAGCAGTTCTTC. This chain links TRBV5-6 with TRBJ2-1; 12 nucleotides line up with TRBD2. The CDR3 has 16 residues. Trimming at V came to 5 bases and at J to 8 bases, leaving 11 bases not matched to a gene. The V gene's germline CDR1 is SGHDT and CDR2 YYEEEE.

The V and J genes are TRBV7-3 and TRBJ1-2; possible D gene TRBD1, 6 bases. Per the germline V gene, CDR1 is SGHTA and CDR2 is FQGTGA. The CDR3 has 12 amino acids. Trimming shortened V by 4 bases and J by 10 bases, and 13 bases separated the two germline ends. CDR3 in amino acids: CASSSDRIDYTF. CDR3 in DNA: TGTGCCAGCAGCTCCGACAGGATTGACTACACCTTC.

The chain carries TRBV6-4 and TRBJ1-1; possibly TRBD1 for D (5 bases). This CDR3 has 13 residues. In germline, CDR1 is MRHNA, CDR2 SNTAGT. The ends were cut back, 2 bases at V and 6 bases at J, with 10 bases in the middle. CDR3 bases: TGTGCCAGCAGTGACGGGTCAGGGTCTGAAGCTTTCTTT. The encoded protein is CASSDGSGSEAFF.

The chain links TRBV18 to TRBJ2-4; possible D gene TRBD1, 6 bases. Trimming pared 4 bases from V and 11 bases from J, leaving 15 bases between. This CDR3 is 13 amino acids long. Germline-derived CDR1 and CDR2 are KGHSH and LQKENI. This CDR3 reads CASSLPDSLVQYF. The DNA for the CDR3 is TGTGCCAGCTCACTGCCGGACAGCCTAGTTCAGTACTTC.

V and J are TRBV6-5 and TRBJ1-2, with 9 bases matching TRBD1. V dropped 5 bases and J dropped 3; count of bases not matched to a gene: 7. Germline V lookup: CDR1 MNHEY, CDR2 SVGAGI. The CDR3 extends over 15 amino acids. CDR3 loop: CASSKQGATDYGYTF. CDR3 nucleotides: TGTGCCAGCAGTAAACAGGGGGCGACTGACTATGGCTACACCTTC.